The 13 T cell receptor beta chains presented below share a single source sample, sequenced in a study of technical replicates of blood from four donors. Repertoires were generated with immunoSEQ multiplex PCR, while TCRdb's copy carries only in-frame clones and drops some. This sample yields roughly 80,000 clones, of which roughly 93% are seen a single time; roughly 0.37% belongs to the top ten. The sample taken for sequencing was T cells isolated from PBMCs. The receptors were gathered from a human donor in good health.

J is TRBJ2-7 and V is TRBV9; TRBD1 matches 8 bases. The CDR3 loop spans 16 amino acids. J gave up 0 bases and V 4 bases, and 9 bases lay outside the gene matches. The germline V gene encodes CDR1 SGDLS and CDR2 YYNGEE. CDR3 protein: CASSSNRGANSYEQYF. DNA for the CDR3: TGTGCCAGCAGCTCAAACAGGGGGGCTAACTCCTACGAGCAGTACTTC.

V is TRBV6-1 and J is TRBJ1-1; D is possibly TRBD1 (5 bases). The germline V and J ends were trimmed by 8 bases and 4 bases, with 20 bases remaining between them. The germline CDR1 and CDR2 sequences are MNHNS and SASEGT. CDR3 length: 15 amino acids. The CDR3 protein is CASLDVQGKGTEAFF. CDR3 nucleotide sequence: TGTGCCAGCCTCGACGTTCAGGGTAAAGGCACTGAAGCTTTCTTT.

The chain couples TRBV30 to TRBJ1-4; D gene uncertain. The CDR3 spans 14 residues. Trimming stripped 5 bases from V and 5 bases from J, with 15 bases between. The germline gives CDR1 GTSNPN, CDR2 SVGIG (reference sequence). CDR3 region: CAWALLRENEKLFF. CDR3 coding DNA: TGTGCCTGGGCCTTGTTACGGGAGAATGAAAAACTGTTTTTT.

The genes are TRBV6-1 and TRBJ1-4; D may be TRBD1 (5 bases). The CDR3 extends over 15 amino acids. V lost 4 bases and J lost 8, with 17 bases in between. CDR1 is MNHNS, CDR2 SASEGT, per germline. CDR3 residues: CASSVQAYGAEKLFF. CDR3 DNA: TGTGCCAGCAGTGTTCAAGCGTATGGGGCCGAAAAACTGTTTTTT.

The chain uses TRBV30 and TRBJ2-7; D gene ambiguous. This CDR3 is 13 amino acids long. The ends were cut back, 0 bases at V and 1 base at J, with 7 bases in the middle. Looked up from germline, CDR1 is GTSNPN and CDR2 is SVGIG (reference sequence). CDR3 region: CAWSVRGSYEQYF. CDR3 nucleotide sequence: TGTGCCTGGAGTGTACGCGGATCCTACGAGCAGTACTTC. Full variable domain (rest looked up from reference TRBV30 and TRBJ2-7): SQTIHQWPATLVQPVGSPLSLECTVEGTSNPNLYWYRQAAGRGLQLLFYSVGIGQISSEVPQNLSASRPQDRQFILSSKKLLLSDSGFYLCAWSVRGSYEQYFGPGTRLTVT.

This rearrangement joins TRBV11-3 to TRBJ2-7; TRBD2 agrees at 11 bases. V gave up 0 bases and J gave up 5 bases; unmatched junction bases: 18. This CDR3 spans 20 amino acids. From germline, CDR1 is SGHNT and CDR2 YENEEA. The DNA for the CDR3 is TGTGCCAGCAGCTTAGATCTCGGAAACATAACTAGCGGGAGTAGGGACGAGCAGTACTTC. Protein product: CASSLDLGNITSGSRDEQYF.

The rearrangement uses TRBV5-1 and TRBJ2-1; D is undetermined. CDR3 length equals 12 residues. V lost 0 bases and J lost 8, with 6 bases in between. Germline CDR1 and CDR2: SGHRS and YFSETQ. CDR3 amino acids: CASSLVSDEQFF. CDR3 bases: TGCGCCAGCAGCTTGGTGAGCGATGAGCAGTTCTTC.

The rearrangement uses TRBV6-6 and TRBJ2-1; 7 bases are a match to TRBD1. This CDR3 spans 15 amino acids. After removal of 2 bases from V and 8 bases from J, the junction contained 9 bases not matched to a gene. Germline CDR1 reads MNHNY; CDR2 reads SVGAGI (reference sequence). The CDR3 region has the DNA TGTGCCAGCAGTTACGAGACAGGGTATCGGGATGAGCAGTTCTTC. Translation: CASSYETGYRDEQFF.

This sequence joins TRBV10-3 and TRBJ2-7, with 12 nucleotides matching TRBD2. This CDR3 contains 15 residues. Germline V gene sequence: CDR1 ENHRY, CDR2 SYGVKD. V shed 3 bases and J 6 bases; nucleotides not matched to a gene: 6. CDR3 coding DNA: TGTGCCATCAGTGAATCTAGCGGGAGGGCCCGCGAGCAGTACTTC. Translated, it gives CAISESSGRAREQYF.

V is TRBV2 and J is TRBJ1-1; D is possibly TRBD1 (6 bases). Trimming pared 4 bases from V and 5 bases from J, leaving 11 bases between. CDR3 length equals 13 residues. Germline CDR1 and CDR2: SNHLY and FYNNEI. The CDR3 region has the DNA TGTGCCAGCAGTGGTGACAGGTCAACTGAAGCTTTCTTT. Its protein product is CASSGDRSTEAFF.

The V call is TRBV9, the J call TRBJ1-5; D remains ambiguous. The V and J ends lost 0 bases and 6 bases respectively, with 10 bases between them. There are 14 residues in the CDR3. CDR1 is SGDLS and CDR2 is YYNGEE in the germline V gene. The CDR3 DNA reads TGTGCCAGCAGCGTAGCGGTTTTTGGTCAGCCCCAGCATTTT. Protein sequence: CASSVAVFGQPQHF.

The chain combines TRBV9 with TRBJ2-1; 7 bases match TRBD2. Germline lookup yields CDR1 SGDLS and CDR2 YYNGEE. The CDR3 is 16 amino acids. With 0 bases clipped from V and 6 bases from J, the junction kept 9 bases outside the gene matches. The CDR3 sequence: CASSVGVGEGLNEQFF. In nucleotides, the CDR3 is TGTGCCAGCAGCGTAGGAGTGGGGGAGGGCCTCAATGAGCAGTTCTTC.

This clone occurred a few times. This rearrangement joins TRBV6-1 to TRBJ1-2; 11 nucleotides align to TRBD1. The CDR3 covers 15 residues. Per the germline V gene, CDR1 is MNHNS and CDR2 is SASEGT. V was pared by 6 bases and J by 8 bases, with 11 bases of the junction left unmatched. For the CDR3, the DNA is TGTGCCAGCAGCGACCTTGGGACAGGGGGATGGGGCTACACCTTC. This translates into CASSDLGTGGWGYTF.